The rows below give T cell receptor beta chains drawn from one sample of a study of spatial heterogeneity in lung cancer. Each CDR3 protein is one row after TCRdb ran MiXCR on the 5' RACE reads. The table records some 44,000 distinct CDR3 sequences, approximately 15% of them present only once. The sample here was PBMCs, taken at surgery. These receptors came from a male donor with early-stage non-small cell lung cancer. Each CDR3 is given with its conserved first and last residue. The D gene is left open where the match is weak. Only part of the rows carry a size: once, few, many, or a class if the clone is expanded.

d_gene | abundance | j_gene | v_gene | CDR3aa | CDR3nt
. | . | TRBJ1-5 | TRBV18 | CASSPGANQPQHF | TGTGCCAGCTCACCAGGGGCGAATCAGCCCCAGCATTTT
. | many | TRBJ1-2 | TRBV4-2 | CASSHLGKLNGYTF | TGTGCCAGCAGCCATTTGGGTAAACTTAATGGCTACACCTTC
. | few | TRBJ2-5 | TRBV7-2 | CASSQQWETQYF | TGTGCCAGCAGCCAACAGTGGGAGACCCAGTACTTC
TRBD1 | few | TRBJ2-3 | TRBV30 | CAWSVSTGPANVDTQYF | TGTGCCTGGAGTGTTTCGACAGGGCCCGCTAATGTAGATACGCAGTATTTT
. | few | TRBJ1-2 | TRBV20-1 | CSASLPSRGGYTF | TGCAGTGCTAGCCTTCCCTCAAGGGGTGGCTACACCTTC
TRBD2 | . | TRBJ2-7 | TRBV20-1 | CSARDGTSGRAGYEQYF | TGCAGTGCTAGAGACGGGACTAGCGGGAGGGCCGGGTACGAGCAGTACTTC
. | many | TRBJ1-1 | TRBV11-1 | CASSLEGRDTEAFF | TGTGCCAGCAGCTTAGAGGGGCGCGACACTGAAGCTTTCTTT
TRBD1 | . | TRBJ1-1 | TRBV29-1 | CSVEDRGRGTFF | TGCAGCGTTGAAGATCGTGGCAGGGGGACTTTCTTT
TRBD2 | few | TRBJ2-3 | TRBV7-2 | CASSLAGLRGDPPSTDTQYF | TGTGCCAGCAGCTTAGCGGGGCTCCGGGGGGACCCACCTAGCACAGATACGCAGTATTTT
TRBD1 | few | TRBJ2-5 | TRBV10-3 | CAISEPLTGKETQYF | TGTGCCATCAGTGAGCCACTGACAGGGAAAGAGACCCAGTACTTC
TRBD2 | few | TRBJ2-2 | TRBV18 | CASSPPGTSSTGELFF | TGTGCCAGCTCACCTCCCGGGACTAGTTCCACCGGGGAGCTGTTTTTT
. | few | TRBJ1-4 | TRBV5-1 | CASSLLEEANEKLFF | TGCGCCAGCAGCTTGCTAGAGGAGGCTAATGAAAAACTGTTTTTT
TRBD2 | many | TRBJ2-2 | TRBV7-2 | CASSLAAGANTGELFF | TGTGCCAGCAGCTTAGCAGCGGGAGCGAACACCGGGGAGCTGTTTTTT
TRBD2 | . | TRBJ2-3 | TRBV29-1 | CSVEGESGTRGTDTQYF | TGCAGCGTTGAAGGTGAGAGTGGGACTAGAGGAACAGATACGCAGTATTTT
TRBD1 | . | TRBJ1-5 | TRBV7-2 | CASSAGTGGGQPQHF | TGTGCCAGCAGCGCCGGGACAGGGGGCGGTCAGCCCCAGCATTTT
. | few | TRBJ2-2 | TRBV28 | CASSIQDPNTGELFF | TGTGCCAGCAGTATCCAAGATCCGAACACCGGGGAGCTGTTTTTT
. | few | TRBJ2-3 | TRBV5-1 | CASSSLALPDTQYF | TGCGCCAGCAGCTCACTAGCTTTGCCAGATACGCAGTATTTT
TRBD2 | many | TRBJ2-1 | TRBV10-3 | CAISEGTSGLRNEQFF | TGTGCCATCAGTGAGGGGACTAGCGGGCTCAGGAATGAGCAGTTCTTC
. | many | TRBJ1-6 | TRBV23-1 | CASLFPSPLHF | TGCGCCAGCCTGTTCCCTTCACCCCTCCACTTT
. | . | TRBJ1-2 | TRBV30 | CAWSRRNYGYTF | TGTGCCTGGAGTCGACGGAACTATGGCTACACCTTC